This TCR beta chain is from a study of human CD8 memory T cell subsets. Study observations and caveats: T cells showing similarly high diversity were the stem-like memory and precursor exhausted cells, not the effector memory cells.

UMI-labeled 5' RACE was used to make TCR beta libraries. TCRdb re-called the 5' RACE reads and shows each CDR3 protein once, DNA omitted. The sample totals some 10,000 distinct CDR3 sequences. The CDR3 covers 14 residues. With regard to this clonotype: Its antigen is as yet unknown.

The receptor's source is a human donor in good health. Sequenced input: CD8+ T cells from PBMCs. The J gene is TRBJ1-1, the V gene TRBV12-3 or TRBV12-4; as DNA is missing, the TRBD1 call by TCRdb cannot be tested. The CDR3 region is CASSLGGDGTEAFF.